These T cell receptor beta chains were read from a single sample in a study of blood T cell repertoires in COVID-19. Produced via immunoSEQ multiplex PCR; TCRdb's table is partial and in-frame only. The table records 150,000 to 200,000 clones, roughly 87% of them present only once. The sample consisted of peripheral blood. The origin of the receptors is a woman aged 70-85 years with COVID-19, enrolled during active disease. Both conserved end residues are part of each CDR3. Fields, in order: CDR3 DNA, CDR3 protein, D gene, V gene, J gene, clone size. D genes are given only for firm matches. Rows may omit the clone size; those that give it use once, few, many or a size class.

cdr3_nt: TGTGCCAGCTCACCGACACTGACAATGAACACTGAAGCTTTCTTT
cdr3_aa: CASSPTLTMNTEAFF
d_call: .
v_call: TRBV18
j_call: TRBJ1-1
clone_size: few

cdr3_nt: TGTGCCAGCAGACAAAACAGGATAGTCACAGATACGCAGTATTTT
cdr3_aa: CASRQNRIVTDTQYF
d_call: .
v_call: TRBV7-2
j_call: TRBJ2-3
clone_size: once

cdr3_nt: TGTGCCAGCAGTTTACAAGGGGGAAGGACTGAAGCTTTCTTT
cdr3_aa: CASSLQGGRTEAFF
d_call: .
v_call: TRBV28
j_call: TRBJ1-1
clone_size: .

cdr3_nt: TGTGCCTGGAGTGTACCGGGACAGGTTCACCATCAGCCCCAGCATTTT
cdr3_aa: CAWSVPGQVHHQPQHF
d_call: TRBD1
v_call: TRBV30
j_call: TRBJ1-5
clone_size: .

cdr3_nt: TGTGCCAGCAGTGAAGTAGGGACTTTAAACAATGAGCAGTTCTTC
cdr3_aa: CASSEVGTLNNEQFF
d_call: .
v_call: TRBV25-1
j_call: TRBJ2-1
clone_size: .

cdr3_nt: TGCAGTGCTACTGACAGGGGGAGCGAAAAACTGTTTTTT
cdr3_aa: CSATDRGSEKLFF
d_call: TRBD1
v_call: TRBV20-1
j_call: TRBJ1-4
clone_size: .

cdr3_nt: TGTGCCAGTAGTATCAGACAGGGGGTCACAGATACGCAGTATTTT
cdr3_aa: CASSIRQGVTDTQYF
d_call: TRBD1
v_call: TRBV19
j_call: TRBJ2-3
clone_size: .

cdr3_nt: TGTGCCAGTCAGGGGACTAGCGTTTTCTTC
cdr3_aa: CASQGTSVFF
d_call: TRBD2
v_call: TRBV6-5
j_call: TRBJ2-1
clone_size: .

cdr3_nt: TGTGCCAGCAGTTTTCACCGGGGATCACCCCTCCACTTT
cdr3_aa: CASSFHRGSPLHF
d_call: .
v_call: TRBV27
j_call: TRBJ1-6
clone_size: .

cdr3_nt: TGTGCCAGCAGTGAAGCCCGGGAAGCTTTCTTT
cdr3_aa: CASSEAREAFF
d_call: .
v_call: TRBV6-1
j_call: TRBJ1-1
clone_size: .

cdr3_nt: TGTGCCAGCTCGTCCGGGACAGGGGGATACCAGCCCCAGCATTTT
cdr3_aa: CASSSGTGGYQPQHF
d_call: TRBD1
v_call: TRBV18
j_call: TRBJ1-5
clone_size: .

cdr3_nt: TGCAGCGTTACGGACAGGCCTAGCTCCTACAATGAGCAGTTCTTC
cdr3_aa: CSVTDRPSSYNEQFF
d_call: TRBD1
v_call: TRBV29-1
j_call: TRBJ2-1
clone_size: .

cdr3_nt: TGTGCCAGCAATAGTCACCGAATGGAAGCTTTCTTT
cdr3_aa: CASNSHRMEAFF
d_call: .
v_call: TRBV5-6
j_call: TRBJ1-1
clone_size: .

cdr3_nt: TGTGCCAGCAGCTTAGCGTGGACTAGCAACAATGAGCAGTTCTTC
cdr3_aa: CASSLAWTSNNEQFF
d_call: TRBD2
v_call: TRBV7-8
j_call: TRBJ2-1
clone_size: .

cdr3_nt: TGTGCCATCAGTGAAAGGGGACAGGGCACAGATACGCAGTATTTT
cdr3_aa: CAISERGQGTDTQYF
d_call: TRBD1
v_call: TRBV10-3
j_call: TRBJ2-3
clone_size: .

cdr3_nt: TGTGCCAGCAGCTTCGGACAGGGGAGGGAGACCCAGTACTTC
cdr3_aa: CASSFGQGRETQYF
d_call: TRBD1
v_call: TRBV5-4
j_call: TRBJ2-5
clone_size: .

cdr3_nt: TGTGCCACCAGTGATTTCGCGAGGACTAGCGCCTCGAATGAGCAGTTCTTC
cdr3_aa: CATSDFARTSASNEQFF
d_call: TRBD2
v_call: TRBV24-1
j_call: TRBJ2-1
clone_size: .

cdr3_nt: TGTGCCACCAGCAGAGGGAGCGGGAGCTTAAATGAGCAGTTCTTC
cdr3_aa: CATSRGSGSLNEQFF
d_call: TRBD2
v_call: TRBV15
j_call: TRBJ2-1
clone_size: .

cdr3_nt: TGTGCCAGCAGCGTAGGGCAGGGGGTAGGCTCCTACGAGCAGTACTTC
cdr3_aa: CASSVGQGVGSYEQYF
d_call: TRBD1
v_call: TRBV9
j_call: TRBJ2-7
clone_size: .

cdr3_nt: TGTGCCACCAGCAGAAAACAGGGGTCTAGCCAGCCCCAGCATTTT
cdr3_aa: CATSRKQGSSQPQHF
d_call: TRBD1
v_call: TRBV15
j_call: TRBJ1-5
clone_size: .

cdr3_nt: TGTGCCAGCAGTTCTCCCGCAGGGAGGGCCACTGAAGCTTTCTTT
cdr3_aa: CASSSPAGRATEAFF
d_call: .
v_call: TRBV28
j_call: TRBJ1-1
clone_size: .

cdr3_nt: TGTGCCAGCAGCCAGACTACGGTAGGCGAGCAGTACTTC
cdr3_aa: CASSQTTVGEQYF
d_call: .
v_call: TRBV3-1/TRBV3-2
j_call: TRBJ2-7
clone_size: .

cdr3_nt: TGCGCCAGCAGCTTGGGACTAGCGGGCAGCACAGATACGCAGTATTTT
cdr3_aa: CASSLGLAGSTDTQYF
d_call: TRBD2
v_call: TRBV5-1
j_call: TRBJ2-3
clone_size: once

cdr3_nt: TGTGCCAGCAGCCAATCGGGAACAGGGGGTGGCTACACCTTC
cdr3_aa: CASSQSGTGGGYTF
d_call: TRBD1
v_call: TRBV3-1/TRBV3-2
j_call: TRBJ1-2
clone_size: few

cdr3_nt: TGTGCCAGCAGTTACTCGACAGGGAGTACCTATGGCTACACCTTC
cdr3_aa: CASSYSTGSTYGYTF
d_call: TRBD1
v_call: TRBV6-5
j_call: TRBJ1-2
clone_size: few

cdr3_nt: TGTGCCAGCAGTTTGAGCAGACTTGGCTACACCTTC
cdr3_aa: CASSLSRLGYTF
d_call: .
v_call: TRBV28
j_call: TRBJ1-2
clone_size: few

cdr3_nt: TGTGCCAGCAGCTTCAATCCCCTAGCGGGAGAGACCCAGTACTTC
cdr3_aa: CASSFNPLAGETQYF
d_call: TRBD2
v_call: TRBV11-2
j_call: TRBJ2-5
clone_size: .

cdr3_nt: TGTGCCAGCAGACTACTACAGGCTAACTATGGCTACACCTTC
cdr3_aa: CASRLLQANYGYTF
d_call: .
v_call: TRBV28
j_call: TRBJ1-2
clone_size: .

cdr3_nt: TGTGCCAGCAGCTTAGTCGGAACAGGAGTATACGAGCAGTACTTC
cdr3_aa: CASSLVGTGVYEQYF
d_call: .
v_call: TRBV5-6
j_call: TRBJ2-7
clone_size: .

cdr3_nt: TGTGCCAGCACCAGGACAGGGAGAAACTACGAGCAGTACTTC
cdr3_aa: CASTRTGRNYEQYF
d_call: TRBD1
v_call: TRBV2
j_call: TRBJ2-7
clone_size: .

cdr3_nt: TGTGCCAGCAGCTTAGCGCTGGGCGGGAGTGCCACGCAGTATTTT
cdr3_aa: CASSLALGGSATQYF
d_call: TRBD2
v_call: TRBV7-9
j_call: TRBJ2-3
clone_size: .

cdr3_nt: TGTGCCAGCAGTTTAGTAGCGGGAGGGCCGCCAGATACGCAGTATTTT
cdr3_aa: CASSLVAGGPPDTQYF
d_call: TRBD2
v_call: TRBV27
j_call: TRBJ2-3
clone_size: once

cdr3_nt: TGTGCCAGCAGTTTTGGGACAGATTACGAGCAGTACTTC
cdr3_aa: CASSFGTDYEQYF
d_call: TRBD1
v_call: TRBV27
j_call: TRBJ2-7
clone_size: .

cdr3_nt: TGTGCCAGCAGTCCGGATGCGGTAGCGGGATCCCCGTACTTC
cdr3_aa: CASSPDAVAGSPYF
d_call: TRBD2
v_call: TRBV9
j_call: TRBJ2-7
clone_size: .

cdr3_nt: TGCGCCAGCAGCCTAGGACAGCCCACCATTCACCCCCTCCACTTT
cdr3_aa: CASSLGQPTIHPLHF
d_call: .
v_call: TRBV4-1
j_call: TRBJ1-6
clone_size: once

cdr3_nt: TGTGCCAGCAGTCCGGAAGGGGATAATTCACCCCTCCACTTT
cdr3_aa: CASSPEGDNSPLHF
d_call: .
v_call: TRBV6-4
j_call: TRBJ1-6
clone_size: .

cdr3_nt: TGTGCCAGCTCACCACCGGTAGGGCGGGACACTGAAGCTTTCTTT
cdr3_aa: CASSPPVGRDTEAFF
d_call: .
v_call: TRBV18
j_call: TRBJ1-1
clone_size: .

cdr3_nt: TGTGCCAGCAGCCAAGACTCTTACTCTGGGGCCAACGTCCTGACTTTC
cdr3_aa: CASSQDSYSGANVLTF
d_call: .
v_call: TRBV14
j_call: TRBJ2-6
clone_size: .

cdr3_nt: TGTGCCAGCAGCTTAGGGACTGTGAACACCGGGGAGCTGTTTTTT
cdr3_aa: CASSLGTVNTGELFF
d_call: .
v_call: TRBV7-9
j_call: TRBJ2-2
clone_size: few

cdr3_nt: TGCGCCAGCAGCTTGTCTTCTGCGGGGACCAATGAGCAGTTCTTC
cdr3_aa: CASSLSSAGTNEQFF
d_call: .
v_call: TRBV5-1
j_call: TRBJ2-1
clone_size: .

cdr3_nt: TGTGCCAGCTCACCCCGAGTGACAGGGTCGGACACAGATACGCAGTATTTT
cdr3_aa: CASSPRVTGSDTDTQYF
d_call: TRBD1
v_call: TRBV18
j_call: TRBJ2-3
clone_size: once

cdr3_nt: TGTGCTAGTGCCAGGGAGGGAAATAATTCACCCCTCCACTTT
cdr3_aa: CASAREGNNSPLHF
d_call: .
v_call: TRBV12-5
j_call: TRBJ1-6
clone_size: .

cdr3_nt: TGCGCCAGCAGCGGACCTACAGGGGACAATCAGCCCCAGCATTTT
cdr3_aa: CASSGPTGDNQPQHF
d_call: TRBD1
v_call: TRBV4-1
j_call: TRBJ1-5
clone_size: once

cdr3_nt: TGTGCCAGCAGCTCGCCGGGGGGTCCTACCCAGTACTTC
cdr3_aa: CASSSPGGPTQYF
d_call: TRBD2
v_call: TRBV11-2
j_call: TRBJ2-5
clone_size: once

cdr3_nt: TGTGCCAGCAGTGAGATACAGGTCTTACGGGGGAGCTCCTACGAGCAGTACTTC
cdr3_aa: CASSEIQVLRGSSYEQYF
d_call: .
v_call: TRBV6-1
j_call: TRBJ2-7
clone_size: .

cdr3_nt: TGTGCCAGCAGCGTAGGGGACGGGAGGAGGCAAGAGACCCAGTACTTC
cdr3_aa: CASSVGDGRRQETQYF
d_call: TRBD2
v_call: TRBV9
j_call: TRBJ2-5
clone_size: few

cdr3_nt: TGCGCGGGAGGGCGGAGCGATGGCTACACCTTC
cdr3_aa: CAGGRSDGYTF
d_call: .
v_call: TRBV28
j_call: TRBJ1-2
clone_size: .

cdr3_nt: TGTGCCTGGAGTAACACCGGGACAGGGGGGAACTACACCTTC
cdr3_aa: CAWSNTGTGGNYTF
d_call: TRBD1
v_call: TRBV30
j_call: TRBJ1-2
clone_size: .

cdr3_nt: TGTGCCAGCAGTTCGGACAGGGGGAACACTGAAGCTTTCTTT
cdr3_aa: CASSSDRGNTEAFF
d_call: TRBD1
v_call: TRBV5-6
j_call: TRBJ1-1
clone_size: few

cdr3_nt: TGTGCCAGCAGTCGACAGGTTGACACTGAAGCTTTCTTT
cdr3_aa: CASSRQVDTEAFF
d_call: .
v_call: TRBV7-3
j_call: TRBJ1-1
clone_size: once

cdr3_nt: TGTGCCAGCAGCTACTGGGGAGGGAGCACTGAAGCTTTCTTT
cdr3_aa: CASSYWGGSTEAFF
d_call: .
v_call: TRBV28
j_call: TRBJ1-1
clone_size: .

cdr3_nt: TGTGCCAGCTCACCTATTGACAGGGGTGGAAACACCATATATTTT
cdr3_aa: CASSPIDRGGNTIYF
d_call: TRBD1
v_call: TRBV18
j_call: TRBJ1-3
clone_size: .

cdr3_nt: TGTGCCAGCAGCTTTACCGGGACAGCTAGCAATCAGCCCCAGCATTTT
cdr3_aa: CASSFTGTASNQPQHF
d_call: TRBD1
v_call: TRBV7-2
j_call: TRBJ1-5
clone_size: .

cdr3_nt: TGTGCCAGCAGCTGGGAGACAGGATATAATTCACCCCTCCACTTT
cdr3_aa: CASSWETGYNSPLHF
d_call: .
v_call: TRBV7-2
j_call: TRBJ1-6
clone_size: .

cdr3_nt: TGTGCCAGCAGGCCCTCCCCGGGACTTGGGGACAATGAGCAGTTCTTC
cdr3_aa: CASRPSPGLGDNEQFF
d_call: .
v_call: TRBV7-9
j_call: TRBJ2-1
clone_size: .

cdr3_nt: TGTGCCAGCAGCGAAGGGGGACAGGGAATGAATCAGCCCCAGCATTTT
cdr3_aa: CASSEGGQGMNQPQHF
d_call: TRBD1
v_call: TRBV2
j_call: TRBJ1-5
clone_size: .

cdr3_nt: TGTGCCAGCAGGTTATCTAGCGGGAGGACCGGGGAGCTGTTTTTT
cdr3_aa: CASRLSSGRTGELFF
d_call: TRBD2
v_call: TRBV7-9
j_call: TRBJ2-2
clone_size: .